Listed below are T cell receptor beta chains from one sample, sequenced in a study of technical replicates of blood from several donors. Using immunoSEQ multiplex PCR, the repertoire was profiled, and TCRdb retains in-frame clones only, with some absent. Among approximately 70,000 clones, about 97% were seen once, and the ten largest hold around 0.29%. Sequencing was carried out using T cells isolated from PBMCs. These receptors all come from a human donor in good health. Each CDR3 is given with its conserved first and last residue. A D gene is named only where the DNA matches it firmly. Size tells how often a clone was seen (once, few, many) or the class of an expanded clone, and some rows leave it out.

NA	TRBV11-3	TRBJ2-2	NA	TGTGCCAGCAGCTTAGCTAGCGCCGGGGAGCTGTTTTTT	CASSLASAGELFF
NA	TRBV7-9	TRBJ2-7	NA	TGTGCCAGCAGCTGGTTAGCGGAAACCTACGAGCAGTACTTC	CASSWLAETYEQYF
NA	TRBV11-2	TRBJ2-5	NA	TGTGCCAGCAGCGTCTATGGTTCGAGAGAGACCCAGTACTTC	CASSVYGSRETQYF
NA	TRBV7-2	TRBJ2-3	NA	TGTGCCAGCAGCTTAGCGGGAGGAGTCACAGATACGCAGTATTTT	CASSLAGGVTDTQYF
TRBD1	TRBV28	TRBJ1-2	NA	TGTGCCAGCAGTTCACCGGGACAGGGGGATTTCGATGGCTACACCTTC	CASSSPGQGDFDGYTF
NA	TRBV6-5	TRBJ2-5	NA	TGTGCCAGCAGCCAACTCGGGCAGGGACACGAGACCCAGTACTTC	CASSQLGQGHETQYF
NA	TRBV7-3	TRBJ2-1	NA	TGTGCCAGCAGCTTGGGCCACTACAATGAGCAGTTCTTC	CASSLGHYNEQFF
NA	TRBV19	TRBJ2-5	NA	TGTGCCAGTAAAGACATTAGCCAAGAGACCCAGTACTTC	CASKDISQETQYF
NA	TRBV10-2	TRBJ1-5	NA	TGCGCCAGCAGTGAGGTGGCGGAGAGCAATCAGCCCCAGCATTTT	CASSEVAESNQPQHF
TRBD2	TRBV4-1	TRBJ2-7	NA	TGCGCCAGCAGCCAAGTGACGCCGGGACTAGAGATCCACGAGCAGTACTTC	CASSQVTPGLEIHEQYF
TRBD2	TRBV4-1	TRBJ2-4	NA	TGCGCCAGCAGCCATAAAGGACTAGCCCCAAACATTCAGTACTTC	CASSHKGLAPNIQYF
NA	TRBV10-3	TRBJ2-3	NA	TGTGCCATCCGTAGCGGACCCAGCACAGATACGCAGTATTTT	CAIRSGPSTDTQYF
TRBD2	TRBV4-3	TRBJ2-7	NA	TGCGCCAGCAGCCAAGGGGCGGGAGGGCTCTACGAGCAGTACTTC	CASSQGAGGLYEQYF
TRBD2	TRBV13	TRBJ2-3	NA	TGTGCCAGCAGCCAAAGGACTAGCGGGAGCACAGATACGCAGTATTTT	CASSQRTSGSTDTQYF
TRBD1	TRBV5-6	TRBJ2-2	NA	TGTGCCAGCACCTACCTCGGACAGGGGGGGAACACCGGGGAGCTGTTTTTT	CASTYLGQGGNTGELFF
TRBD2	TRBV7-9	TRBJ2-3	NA	TGTGCCAGCCCCACACCTTATAGCGGGACCCCAGATACGCAGTATTTT	CASPTPYSGTPDTQYF
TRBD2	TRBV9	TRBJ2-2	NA	TGTGCCAGCAGCGTAGGGCTAGCGGGAGCCCTTAACACCGGGGAGCTGTTTTTT	CASSVGLAGALNTGELFF
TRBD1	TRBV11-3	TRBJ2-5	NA	TGTGCCAGCAGCTTAGCGACAGGGGAATTCTCAGAGACCCAGTACTTC	CASSLATGEFSETQYF
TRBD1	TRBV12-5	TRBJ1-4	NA	TGTGCTAGTGGCCCCGGGACAGGGGGCGGAGAAAAACTGTTTTTT	CASGPGTGGGEKLFF
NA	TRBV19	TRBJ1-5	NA	TGTGCCAGTAGTATAGTGGGCGGGGGACAGCCCCAGCATTTT	CASSIVGGGQPQHF
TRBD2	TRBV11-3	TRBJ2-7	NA	TGTGCCAGCAGCTTAAGTAGCGGGGGGTCCTACGAGCAGTACTTC	CASSLSSGGSYEQYF
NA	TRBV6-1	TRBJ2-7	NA	TGTGCCAGCATGGAGCAATTAGTACTTCTGAGCGAGCAGTACTTC	CASMEQLVLLSEQYF
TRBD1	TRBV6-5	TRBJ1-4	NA	TGTGCCAGCAGGCCACAGGGGTCGGCTAATGAAAAACTGTTTTTT	CASRPQGSANEKLFF
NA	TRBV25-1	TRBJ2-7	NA	TGTGCCAGCAGGGGAGGAGAGTGGCCGGCCACCTACGAGCAGTACTTC	CASRGGEWPATYEQYF
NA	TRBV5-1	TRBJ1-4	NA	TGCGCCAGCAGCTTGGTGTCTGGTGGCGAAAAACTGTTTTTT	CASSLVSGGEKLFF
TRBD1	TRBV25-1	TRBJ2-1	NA	TGTGCCAGCAGAAGTAGACGGACAGGGGCGGACAATGAGCAGTTCTTC	CASRSRRTGADNEQFF
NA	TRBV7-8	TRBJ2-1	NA	TGTGCCAGCAGCTTAGCCTCTAGTTACAATGAGCAGTTCTTC	CASSLASSYNEQFF
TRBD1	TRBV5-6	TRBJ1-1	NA	TGTGCCAGCAGCAATAGACAGGGATCCTTGACTGAAGCTTTCTTT	CASSNRQGSLTEAFF
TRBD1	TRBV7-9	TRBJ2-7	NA	TGTGCCAGCAGCTCGGGACAGGGGGCAAATTACGAGCAGTACTTC	CASSSGQGANYEQYF
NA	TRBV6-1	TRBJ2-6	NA	TGTGCCAGCAGTGAACTAGCTGGGGCCAACGTCCTGACTTTC	CASSELAGANVLTF
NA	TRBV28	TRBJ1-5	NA	TGTGCCAGCAGTTTAGTCAGGAAGGATCAGCCCCAGCATTTT	CASSLVRKDQPQHF
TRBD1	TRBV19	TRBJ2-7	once	TGTGCCAGTGGACAGGGGGGCTACGAGCAGTACTTC	CASGQGGYEQYF
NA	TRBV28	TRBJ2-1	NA	TGTGCCAGCAGGGTAGCTTTTTATGATGAGCAGTTCTTC	CASRVAFYDEQFF
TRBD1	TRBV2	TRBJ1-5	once	TGTGCCAGCAGTGAATGGGTGACAGGGGAAAGCAATCAGCCCCAGCATTTT	CASSEWVTGESNQPQHF
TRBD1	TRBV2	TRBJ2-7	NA	TGTGCCAGCAGAGGGACAGTAGGCTACGAGCAGTACTTC	CASRGTVGYEQYF
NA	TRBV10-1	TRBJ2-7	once	TGCGCCAGCAGTGAAGGCGGGGCCTACGAGCAGTACTTC	CASSEGGAYEQYF
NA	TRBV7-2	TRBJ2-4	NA	TGTGCCAGCACCCGGTTCGAAGCCAAAAACATTCAGTACTTC	CASTRFEAKNIQYF
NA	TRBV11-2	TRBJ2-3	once	TGTGCCAGCAGCAAAGCCGGACAGCCCACAGATACGCAGTATTTT	CASSKAGQPTDTQYF
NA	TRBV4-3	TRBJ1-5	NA	TGCGCCAGCAGCCAAGATCTCCTAGGTCAGCCCCAGCATTTT	CASSQDLLGQPQHF
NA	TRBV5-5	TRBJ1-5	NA	TGTGCCAGCAGCAGAGGCATGAATCAGCCCCAGCATTTT	CASSRGMNQPQHF
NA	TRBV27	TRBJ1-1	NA	TGTGCCAGCAGTTGGAGAGGGCTGAACACTGAAGCTTTCTTT	CASSWRGLNTEAFF
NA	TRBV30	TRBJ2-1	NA	TGTGCCTGGAACCCAGGGCAAAATGAGCAGTTCTTC	CAWNPGQNEQFF
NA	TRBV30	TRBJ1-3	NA	TGTGCCTGGAGTAGGGGCTCATCCTCTGGAAACACCATATATTTT	CAWSRGSSSGNTIYF
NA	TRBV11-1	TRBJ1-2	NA	TGTGCCAGCAGCCCCGGTCCTAACTATGGCTACACCTTC	CASSPGPNYGYTF
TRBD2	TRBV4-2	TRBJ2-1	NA	TGTGCCAGCAGCCAAGATGGACTAGCGTCTGGATACAATGAGCAGTTCTTC	CASSQDGLASGYNEQFF
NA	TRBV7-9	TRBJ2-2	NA	TGTGCCAGCAGCTTAGAACGGACCGGGGAGCTGTTTTTT	CASSLERTGELFF
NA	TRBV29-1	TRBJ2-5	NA	TGCAGCGTTCTCCTCTTCGAGGCTTCCGGGACAAGGGATCAAGAGACCCAGTACTTC	CSVLLFEASGTRDQETQYF
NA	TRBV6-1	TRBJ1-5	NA	TGTGCCAGCAGTGAAGGGTCAGTGAATCAGCCCCAGCATTTT	CASSEGSVNQPQHF
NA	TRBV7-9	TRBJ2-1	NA	TGTGCCAGCAGCCCCCACCCGGGACACCTCTACAATGAGCAGTTCTTC	CASSPHPGHLYNEQFF
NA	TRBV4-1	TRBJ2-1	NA	TGCGCCAGCAGCCAAGATGGAATCTGGGGAGATGAGCAGTTCTTC	CASSQDGIWGDEQFF
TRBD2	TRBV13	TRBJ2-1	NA	TGTGCCAGCAGTCTAGCGGGAGCGTACAATGAGCAGTTCTTC	CASSLAGAYNEQFF
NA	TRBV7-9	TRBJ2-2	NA	TGTGCCAGCAGCTCATCACTGGTCACCGGGGAGCTGTTTTTT	CASSSSLVTGELFF
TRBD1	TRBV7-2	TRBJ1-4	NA	TGTGCCAGCAGCCCAACAGGGGTAGGAGATGAAAAACTGTTTTTT	CASSPTGVGDEKLFF
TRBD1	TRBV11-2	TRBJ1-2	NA	TGTGCCAGCAGCTTAAGTCTGGGACAGGGGGGAGAAAGAAGGAATGGCTACACCTTC	CASSLSLGQGGERRNGYTF
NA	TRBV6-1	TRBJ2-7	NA	TGTGCCAGCAGGGTGCAGGGTTGGCCCTACGAGCAGTACTTC	CASRVQGWPYEQYF
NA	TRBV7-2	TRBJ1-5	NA	TGTGCCAGCAGCTTAGGCAGACATGGCAATCAGCCCCAGCATTTT	CASSLGRHGNQPQHF
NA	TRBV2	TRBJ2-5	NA	TGTGCCAGCACCCCTCTGTGGGGCCGAGAGACCCAGTACTTC	CASTPLWGRETQYF
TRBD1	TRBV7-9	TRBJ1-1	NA	TGTGCCAGCTCCCCAGGGGGAAACACTGAAGCTTTCTTT	CASSPGGNTEAFF
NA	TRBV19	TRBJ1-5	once	TGTGCCAGTAGTATAGGCAGGGGTAATCAGCCCCAGCATTTT	CASSIGRGNQPQHF
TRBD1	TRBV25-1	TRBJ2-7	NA	TGTGCCAGCAGAGGGACAGACTCCTACGAGCAGTACTTC	CASRGTDSYEQYF